Each of the 9 T cell receptor beta chains below was sequenced from the same sample in a study of monozygotic twins with inflammatory bowel disease. TCRdb re-analyzed the 5' RACE reads; it lists each CDR3 protein once, without DNA. The sample table sets out 300,000 to 350,000 distinct CDR3 sequences. Material: blood. Receptors were obtained from a human donor with ulcerative colitis or Crohn's disease, or a healthy co-twin of an affected twin (not recorded which).

The chain has TRBV6-2 or TRBV6-3 and TRBJ2-1. This CDR3 contains 14 residues. Germline-derived CDR1 and CDR2 are MNHEY and SVGEGT. The CDR3: CASSYSTAYNEQFF.

The chain couples TRBV7-8 to TRBJ2-1; TCRdb calls TRBD2, which cannot be checked without DNA. The CDR3 consists of 13 residues. CDR1 is SGHVS, CDR2 FQNEAQ, per germline. CDR3 amino acids: CASAVQREYEQFF.

The J gene is TRBJ2-1, the V gene TRBV5-1. CDR3 length equals 15 residues. Germline CDR1 is SGHRS and CDR2 is YFSETQ. CDR3 sequence reads: CASSLGVVSYNEQLF.

The CDR3 loop is CASSPPGTGSEQFF. This chain joins TRBV6-2 or TRBV6-3 and TRBJ2-1; TCRdb's D gene call, TRBD1, goes unchecked for lack of DNA. The CDR3 extends over 14 amino acids. In germline, CDR1 is MNHEY, CDR2 SVGEGT.

The chain employs TRBV28 and TRBJ2-7; TCRdb lists TRBD1, though no DNA is available to test this call. CDR1 MDHEN and CDR2 SYDVKM come from the germline V gene. CDR3 length: 13 residues. CDR3 residues: CASGAGVTYEQYF.

This chain links TRBV24-1 with TRBJ2-7. CDR3 length equals 14 residues. Per the germline V gene, CDR1 is KGHDR and CDR2 is SFDVKD. The chain's CDR3 is CATSEGTTSYEQYF.

The chain combines TRBV7-9 with TRBJ2-7; the D call from TCRdb, TRBD1, cannot be confirmed without DNA. The germline V gene encodes CDR1 SEHNR and CDR2 FQNEAQ (reference sequence). The CDR3 sequence is 14 residues long. CDR3 region: CASSVDRLTYEQYF.

This rearrangement joins TRBV12-3 or TRBV12-4 to TRBJ2-1; TCRdb's D call of TRBD2 is untestable without DNA. The CDR3 contains 16 residues. The CDR3 sequence is CASSSTGGPSYNEQFF.

The chain couples TRBV29-1 to TRBJ2-2; TCRdb calls TRBD1, which cannot be checked without DNA. Germline V lookup: CDR1 SQVTM, CDR2 ANQGSEA. CDR3 size: 13 residues. The CDR3 reads CSVGQGFTGELFF.